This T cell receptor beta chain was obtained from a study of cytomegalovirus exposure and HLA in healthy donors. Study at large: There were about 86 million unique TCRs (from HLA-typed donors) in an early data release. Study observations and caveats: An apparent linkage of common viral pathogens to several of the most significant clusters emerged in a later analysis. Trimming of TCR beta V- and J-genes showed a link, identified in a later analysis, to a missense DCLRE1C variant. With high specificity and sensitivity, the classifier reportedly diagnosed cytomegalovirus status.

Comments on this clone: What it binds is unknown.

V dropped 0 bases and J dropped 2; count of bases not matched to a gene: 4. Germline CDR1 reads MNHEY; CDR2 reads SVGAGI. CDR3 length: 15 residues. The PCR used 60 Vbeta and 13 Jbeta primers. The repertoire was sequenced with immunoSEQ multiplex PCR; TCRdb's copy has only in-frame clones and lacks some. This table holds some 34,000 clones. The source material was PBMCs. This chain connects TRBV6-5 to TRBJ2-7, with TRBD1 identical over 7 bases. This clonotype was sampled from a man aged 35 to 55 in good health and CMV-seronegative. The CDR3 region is CASSYSGQAAYEQYF. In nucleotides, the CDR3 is TGTGCCAGCAGTTACTCAGGACAGGCCGCCTACGAGCAGTACTTC.